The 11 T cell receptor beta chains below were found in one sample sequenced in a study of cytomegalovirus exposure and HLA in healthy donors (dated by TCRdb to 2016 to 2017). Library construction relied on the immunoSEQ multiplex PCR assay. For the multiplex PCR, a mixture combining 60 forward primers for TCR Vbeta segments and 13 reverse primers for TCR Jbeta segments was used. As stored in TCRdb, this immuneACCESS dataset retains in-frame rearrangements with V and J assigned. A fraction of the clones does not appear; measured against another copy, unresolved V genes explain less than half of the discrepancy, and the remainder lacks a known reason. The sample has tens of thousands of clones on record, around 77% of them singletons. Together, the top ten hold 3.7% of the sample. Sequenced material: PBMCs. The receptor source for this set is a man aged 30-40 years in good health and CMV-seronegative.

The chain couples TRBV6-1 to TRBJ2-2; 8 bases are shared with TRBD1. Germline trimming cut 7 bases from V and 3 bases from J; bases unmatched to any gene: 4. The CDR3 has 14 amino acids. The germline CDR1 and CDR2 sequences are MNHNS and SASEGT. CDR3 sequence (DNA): TGTGCCAGCAACGACAGGGGCTACACCGGGGAGCTGTTTTTT. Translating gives CASNDRGYTGELFF.

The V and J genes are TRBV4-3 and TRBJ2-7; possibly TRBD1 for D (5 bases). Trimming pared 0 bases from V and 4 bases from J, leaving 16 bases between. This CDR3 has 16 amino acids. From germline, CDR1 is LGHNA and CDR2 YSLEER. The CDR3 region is CASSQDVVRGRYEQYF. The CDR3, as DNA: TGCGCCAGCAGCCAAGATGTGGTTAGGGGCCGATACGAGCAGTACTTC.

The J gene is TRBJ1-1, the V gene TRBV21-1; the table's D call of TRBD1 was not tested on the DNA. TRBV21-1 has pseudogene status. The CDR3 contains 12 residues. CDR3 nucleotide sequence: TGTGCCAGCTTCACACAGGGGGCTGAAGCTTTCTTT. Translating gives CASFTQGAEAFF.

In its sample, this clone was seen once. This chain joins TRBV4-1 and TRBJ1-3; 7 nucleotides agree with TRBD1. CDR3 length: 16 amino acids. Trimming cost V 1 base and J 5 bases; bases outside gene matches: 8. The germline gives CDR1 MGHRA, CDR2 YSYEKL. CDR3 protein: CASSQGDSEYRNTIYF. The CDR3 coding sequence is TGCGCCAGCAGCCAAGGGGACAGCGAGTATAGAAACACCATATATTTT.

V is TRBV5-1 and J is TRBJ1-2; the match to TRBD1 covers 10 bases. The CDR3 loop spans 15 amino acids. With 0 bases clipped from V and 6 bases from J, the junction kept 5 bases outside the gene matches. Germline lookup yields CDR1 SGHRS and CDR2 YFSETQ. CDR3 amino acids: CASSLEGQGMDGYTF. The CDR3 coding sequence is TGCGCCAGCAGCTTGGAGGGACAGGGGATGGATGGCTACACCTTC. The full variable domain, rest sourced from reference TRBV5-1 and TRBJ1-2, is KAGVTQTPRYLIKTRGQQVTLSCSPISGHRSVSWYQQTPGQGLQFLFEYFSETQRNKGNFPGRFSGRQFSNSRSEMNVSTLELGDSALYLCASSLEGQGMDGYTFGSGTRLTVV.

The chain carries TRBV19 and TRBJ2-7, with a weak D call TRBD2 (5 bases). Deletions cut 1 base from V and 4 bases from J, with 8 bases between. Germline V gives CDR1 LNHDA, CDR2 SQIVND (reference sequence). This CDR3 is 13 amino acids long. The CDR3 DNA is TGTGCCAGTAGTATAGCTGAGGGTTACGAGCAGTACTTC. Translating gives CASSIAEGYEQYF.

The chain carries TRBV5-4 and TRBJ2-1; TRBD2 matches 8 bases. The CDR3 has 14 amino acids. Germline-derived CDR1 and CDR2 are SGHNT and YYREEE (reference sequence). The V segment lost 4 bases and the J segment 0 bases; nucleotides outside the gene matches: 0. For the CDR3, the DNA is TGTGCCAGCAGCGCGGGGGGCTCCTACAATGAGCAGTTCTTC. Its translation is CASSAGGSYNEQFF.

The CDR3 loop is CASSLVGLAGISYNEQFF. CDR3 sequence (DNA): TGTGCCAGCAGCTTAGTGGGACTAGCGGGAATATCCTACAATGAGCAGTTCTTC. V is TRBV7-9 and J is TRBJ2-1, with 13 bases matching TRBD2. Germline lookup yields CDR1 SEHNR and CDR2 FQNEAQ (reference sequence). The junction had 4 bases not matched to a gene; V was cut back by 1 base and J by 1 base. The CDR3 has 18 amino acids.

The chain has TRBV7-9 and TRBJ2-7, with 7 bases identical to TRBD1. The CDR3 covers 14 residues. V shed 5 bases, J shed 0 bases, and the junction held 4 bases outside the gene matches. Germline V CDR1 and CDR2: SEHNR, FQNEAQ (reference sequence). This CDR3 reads CASSGDSGSYEQYF. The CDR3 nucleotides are TGTGCCAGCAGCGGGGACAGTGGCTCCTACGAGCAGTACTTC.

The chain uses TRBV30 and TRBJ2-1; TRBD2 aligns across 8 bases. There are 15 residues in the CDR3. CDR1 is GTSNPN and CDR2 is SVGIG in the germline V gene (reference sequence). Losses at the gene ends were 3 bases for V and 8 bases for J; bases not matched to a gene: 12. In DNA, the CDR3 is TGTGCCTGGAGGGGACCGGGTAGCGGGACCGATGAGCAGTTCTTC. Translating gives CAWRGPGSGTDEQFF.

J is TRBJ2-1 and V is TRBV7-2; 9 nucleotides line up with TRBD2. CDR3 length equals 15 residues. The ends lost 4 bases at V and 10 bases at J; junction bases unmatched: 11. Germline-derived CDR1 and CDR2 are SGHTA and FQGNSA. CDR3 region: CASSWTSDTYLEQFF. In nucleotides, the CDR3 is TGTGCCAGCAGCTGGACTAGCGATACCTACCTCGAGCAGTTCTTC. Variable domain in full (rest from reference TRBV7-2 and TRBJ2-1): GAGVSQSPSNKVTEKGKDVELRCDPISGHTALYWYRQSLGQGLEFLIYFQGNSAPDKSGLPSDRFSAERTGGSVSTLTIQRTQQEDSAVYLCASSWTSDTYLEQFFGPGTRLTVL.